This T cell receptor (beta chain) was retrieved from a study of blood T cell repertoires in COVID-19. Background on the study: Researchers got acute and convalescent COVID-19 samples from the United States, Italy and Spain. Sources were T cells, B-cell-depleted T cells, or PBMCs; the material itself was cDNA or gDNA.

Per the authors' pipeline: Amplification from reference gene primers served as the basis for estimated nucleated cell counts. Profiled with immunoSEQ multiplex PCR; TCRdb holds only in-frame clones, not every one. That table supplies the V and J calls and clone size; D and trimming were determined from the DNA. The sample includes 250,000 to 350,000 clones, 75% to 90% of them seen just once. The CDR3 sequence is 12 residues long. V shed 3 bases and J shed 4 bases, with 6 bases lying between them. The germline V gene encodes CDR1 SEHNR and CDR2 FQNEAQ (reference sequence). This receptor was identified in a woman aged 50 to 60 who had recovered from COVID-19. The source material was peripheral blood. The chain uses TRBV7-9 and TRBJ1-1; D is uncertain. The CDR3 bases are TGTGCCAGCAGCTTCGAGGCCACTGAAGCTTTCTTT. It is translated as CASSFEATEAFF. Based on the CDR3 plus reference TRBV7-9 and TRBJ1-1, the full variable domain is DTGVSQNPRHKITKRGQNVTFRCDPISEHNRLYWYRQTLGQGPEFLTYFQNEAQLEKSRLLSDRFSAERPKGSFSTLEIQRTEQGDSAMYLCASSFEATEAFFGQGTRLTVV.